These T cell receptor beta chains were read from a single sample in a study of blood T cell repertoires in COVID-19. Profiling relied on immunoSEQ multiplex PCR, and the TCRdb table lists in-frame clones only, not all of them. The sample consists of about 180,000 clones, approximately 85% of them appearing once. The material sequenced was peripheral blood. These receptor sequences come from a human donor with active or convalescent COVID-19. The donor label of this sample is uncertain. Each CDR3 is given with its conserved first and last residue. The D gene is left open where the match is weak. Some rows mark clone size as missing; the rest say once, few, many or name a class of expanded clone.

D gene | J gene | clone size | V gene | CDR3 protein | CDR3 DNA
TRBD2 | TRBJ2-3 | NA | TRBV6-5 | CVAGGSDTQYF | TGTGTAGCGGGGGGGTCAGATACGCAGTATTTT
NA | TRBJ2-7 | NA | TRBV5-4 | CASSLGRGRAKLYEQYF | TGTGCCAGCAGCTTGGGAAGGGGGAGGGCCAAACTCTACGAGCAGTACTTC
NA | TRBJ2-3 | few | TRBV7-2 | CASSPYSTDTQYF | TGTGCCAGCAGCCCCTATAGCACAGATACGCAGTATTTT
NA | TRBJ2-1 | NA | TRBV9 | CASSVDNNEQFF | TGTGCCAGCAGCGTAGATAACAATGAGCAGTTCTTC
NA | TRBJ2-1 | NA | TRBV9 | CASSVVSGQYNEQFF | TGTGCCAGCAGCGTAGTTTCAGGGCAGTACAATGAGCAGTTCTTC
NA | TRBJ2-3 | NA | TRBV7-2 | CASSKKVGPGTQYF | TGTGCCAGCAGCAAAAAGGTGGGCCCAGGTACGCAGTATTTT
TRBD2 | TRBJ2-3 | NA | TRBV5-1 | CASSFYGEGSDTQYF | TGCGCCAGCAGCTTTTACGGGGAGGGGTCAGATACGCAGTATTTT
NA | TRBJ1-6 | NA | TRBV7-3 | CASSSFGGSYNSPLHF | TGTGCCAGCAGCTCCTTCGGAGGCTCCTATAATTCACCCCTCCACTTT
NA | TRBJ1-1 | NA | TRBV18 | CASSPSGVEGTEAFF | TGTGCCAGCTCACCATCGGGGGTCGAGGGCACTGAAGCTTTCTTT
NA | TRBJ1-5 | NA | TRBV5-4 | CASSLSGEGQPQHF | TGTGCCAGCAGCTTGTCTGGGGAGGGACAGCCCCAGCATTTT
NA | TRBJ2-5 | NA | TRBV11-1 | CASSLQEGWETQYF | TGTGCCAGCAGCTTACAGGAGGGTTGGGAGACCCAGTACTTC
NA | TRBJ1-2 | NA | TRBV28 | CASSLGGVGYTF | TGTGCCAGCAGTCTCGGGGGGGTCGGCTACACCTTC
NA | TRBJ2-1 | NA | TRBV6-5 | CASSRGGEQFF | TGTGCCAGCAGTAGGGGTGGTGAGCAGTTCTTC
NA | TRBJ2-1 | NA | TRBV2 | CASRTRNEQFF | TGTGCCAGCAGGACTAGGAATGAGCAGTTCTTC
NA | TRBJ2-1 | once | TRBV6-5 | CARSRNTIYEQFF | TGTGCCAGAAGTCGAAACACCATCTATGAGCAGTTCTTC
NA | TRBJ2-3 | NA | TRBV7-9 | CASSYSPTDTQYF | TGTGCCAGCAGCTACTCTCCGACAGATACGCAGTATTTT
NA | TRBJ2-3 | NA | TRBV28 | CASSLGQVTDTQYF | TGTGCCAGCAGTTTAGGGCAGGTCACAGATACGCAGTATTTT
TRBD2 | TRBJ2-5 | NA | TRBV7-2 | CASSLTSGGQETQYF | TGTGCCAGCAGCTTAACTAGCGGGGGCCAAGAGACCCAGTACTTC
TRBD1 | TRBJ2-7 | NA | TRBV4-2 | CASSQEGTGTGGHEQYF | TGTGCCAGCAGCCAAGAGGGGACAGGAACAGGGGGCCACGAGCAGTACTTC
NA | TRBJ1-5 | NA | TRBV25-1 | CASSLSGQPQHF | TGTGCCAGCAGCTTGTCAGGTCAGCCCCAGCATTTT
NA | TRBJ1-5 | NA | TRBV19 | CASNPWGTSGAQHF | TGTGCCAGTAACCCATGGGGGACGTCGGGAGCCCAGCATTTT
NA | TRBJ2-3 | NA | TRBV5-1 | CASARDSSTDTQYF | TGCGCCAGCGCACGGGACTCTAGCACAGATACGCAGTATTTT
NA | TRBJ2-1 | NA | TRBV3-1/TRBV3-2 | CASSQDVRGGSSYNEQFF | TGTGCCAGCAGCCAAGATGTCCGGGGAGGAAGCTCCTACAATGAGCAGTTCTTC
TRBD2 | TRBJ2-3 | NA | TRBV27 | CASTTPSGRGADTQYF | TGTGCCAGCACCACCCCCAGCGGGAGGGGTGCAGATACGCAGTATTTT
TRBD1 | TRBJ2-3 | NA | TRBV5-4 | CASSLAPRGRTDTQYF | TGTGCCAGCAGCTTGGCCCCCAGGGGGCGCACAGATACGCAGTATTTT
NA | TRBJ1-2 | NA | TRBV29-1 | CSVPGGYTF | TGCAGCGTCCCGGGGGGCTACACCTTC
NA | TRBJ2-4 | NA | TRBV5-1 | CASSYGDKNIQYF | TGCGCCAGCAGCTATGGAGATAAAAACATTCAGTACTTC
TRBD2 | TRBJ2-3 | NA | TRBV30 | CAWIPAGGSTDTQYF | TGTGCCTGGATCCCAGCGGGGGGATCCACAGATACGCAGTATTTT
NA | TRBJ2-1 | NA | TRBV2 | CASRGGGGNEQFF | TGTGCCAGCCGAGGAGGGGGGGGGAATGAGCAGTTCTTC